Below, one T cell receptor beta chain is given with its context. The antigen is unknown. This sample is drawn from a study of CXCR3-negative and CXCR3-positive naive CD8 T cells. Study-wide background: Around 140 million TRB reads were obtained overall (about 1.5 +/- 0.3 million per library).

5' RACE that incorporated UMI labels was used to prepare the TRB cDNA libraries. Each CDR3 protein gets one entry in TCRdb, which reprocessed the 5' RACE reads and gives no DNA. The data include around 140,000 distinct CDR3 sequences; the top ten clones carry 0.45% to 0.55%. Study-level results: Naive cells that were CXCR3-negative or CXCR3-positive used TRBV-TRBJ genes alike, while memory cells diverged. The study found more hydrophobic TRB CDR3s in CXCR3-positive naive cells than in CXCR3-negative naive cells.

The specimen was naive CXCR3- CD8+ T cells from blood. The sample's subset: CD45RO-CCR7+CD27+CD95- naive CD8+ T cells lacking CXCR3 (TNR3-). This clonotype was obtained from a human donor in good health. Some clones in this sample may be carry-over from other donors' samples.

Here the CDR3 reads CASSGLAGYNEQFF. V and J are TRBV6-5 and TRBJ2-1; TCRdb's D call of TRBD2 is untestable without DNA. Germline V lookup: CDR1 MNHEY, CDR2 SVGAGI. The CDR3 is 14 amino acids.